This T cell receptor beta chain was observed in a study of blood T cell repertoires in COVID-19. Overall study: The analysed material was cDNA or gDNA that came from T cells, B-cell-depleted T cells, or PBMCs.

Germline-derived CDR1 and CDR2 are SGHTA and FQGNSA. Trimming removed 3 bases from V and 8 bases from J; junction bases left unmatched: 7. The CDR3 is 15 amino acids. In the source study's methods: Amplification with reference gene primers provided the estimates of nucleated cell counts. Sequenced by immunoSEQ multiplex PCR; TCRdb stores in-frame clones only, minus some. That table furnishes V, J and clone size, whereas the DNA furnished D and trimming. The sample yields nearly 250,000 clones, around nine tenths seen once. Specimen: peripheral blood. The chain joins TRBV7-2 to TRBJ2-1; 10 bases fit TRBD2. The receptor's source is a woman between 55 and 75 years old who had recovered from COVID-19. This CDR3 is CASSFWSGGADEQFF. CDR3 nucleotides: TGTGCCAGCAGCTTTTGGAGCGGGGGGGCGGATGAGCAGTTCTTC.